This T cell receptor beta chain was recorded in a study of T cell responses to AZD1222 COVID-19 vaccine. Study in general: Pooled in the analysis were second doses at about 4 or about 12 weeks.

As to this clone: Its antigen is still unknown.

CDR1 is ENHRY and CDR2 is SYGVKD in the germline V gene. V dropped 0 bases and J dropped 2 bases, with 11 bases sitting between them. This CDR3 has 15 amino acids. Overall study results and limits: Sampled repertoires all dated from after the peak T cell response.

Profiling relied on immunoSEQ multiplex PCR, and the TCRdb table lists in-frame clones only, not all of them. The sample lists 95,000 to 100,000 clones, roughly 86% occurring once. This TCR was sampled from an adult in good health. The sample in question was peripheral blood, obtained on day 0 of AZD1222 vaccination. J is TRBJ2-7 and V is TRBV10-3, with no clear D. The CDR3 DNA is TGTGCCATCAGTGAGTCGCTGGGATCTCCCTACGAGCAGTACTTC. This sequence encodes CAISESLGSPYEQYF.